Included here is one TCR beta chain sequence, with context. The data were obtained in a study of blood T cell repertoires in COVID-19. Assay used: immunoSEQ multiplex PCR; TCRdb lists only in-frame clones, some missing. The data contain about 440,000 clones, approximately 89% of them singletons. The TCR was taken from a woman aged 50 to 60 with COVID-19, enrolled during active disease. The sequencing sample was made of peripheral blood.

This chain's CDR3 is CATSRDLVDEQYF. As DNA, the CDR3 is TGTGCCACCAGCAGAGATCTAGTCGACGAGCAGTACTTC. The V call is TRBV15, the J call TRBJ2-7; D not resolved. From germline, CDR1 is LNHNV and CDR2 YYDKDF (reference sequence). V gave up 0 bases and J gave up 5 bases, with 8 bases separating them. There are 13 residues in the CDR3.